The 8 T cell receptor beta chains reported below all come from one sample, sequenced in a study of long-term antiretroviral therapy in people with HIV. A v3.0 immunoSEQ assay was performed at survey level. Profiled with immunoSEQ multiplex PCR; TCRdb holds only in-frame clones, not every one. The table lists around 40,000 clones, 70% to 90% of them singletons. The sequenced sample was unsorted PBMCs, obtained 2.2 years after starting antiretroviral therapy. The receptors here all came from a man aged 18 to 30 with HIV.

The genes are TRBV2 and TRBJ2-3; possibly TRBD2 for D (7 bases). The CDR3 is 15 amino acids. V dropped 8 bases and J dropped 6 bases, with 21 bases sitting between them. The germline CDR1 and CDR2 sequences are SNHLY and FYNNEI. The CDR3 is CASRKGGGLPDTQYF. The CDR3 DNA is TGTGCCAGCCGTAAAGGGGGGGGGCTACCTGATACGCAGTATTTT.

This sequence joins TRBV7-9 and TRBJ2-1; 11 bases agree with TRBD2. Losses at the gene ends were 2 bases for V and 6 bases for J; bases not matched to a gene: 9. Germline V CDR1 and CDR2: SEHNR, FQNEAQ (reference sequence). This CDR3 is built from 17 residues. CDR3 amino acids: CASSLPLGTSGGNEQFF. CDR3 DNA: TGTGCCAGCAGCTTACCCCTTGGGACTAGCGGAGGCAATGAGCAGTTCTTC.

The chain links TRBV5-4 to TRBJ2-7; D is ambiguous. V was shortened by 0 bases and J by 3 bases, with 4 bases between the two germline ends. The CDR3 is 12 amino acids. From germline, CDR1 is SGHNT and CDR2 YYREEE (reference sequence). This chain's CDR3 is CASSLALYEQYF. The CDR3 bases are TGTGCCAGCAGCTTGGCCCTCTACGAGCAGTACTTC.

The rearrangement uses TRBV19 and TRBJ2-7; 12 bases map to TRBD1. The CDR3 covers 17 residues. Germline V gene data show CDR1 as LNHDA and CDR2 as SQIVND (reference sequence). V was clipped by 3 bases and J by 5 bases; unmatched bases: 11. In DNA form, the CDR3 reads TGTGCCAGTAGTATGGGGCCGGGACAGGGGGCGCGGAACGAGCAGTACTTC. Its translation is CASSMGPGQGARNEQYF.

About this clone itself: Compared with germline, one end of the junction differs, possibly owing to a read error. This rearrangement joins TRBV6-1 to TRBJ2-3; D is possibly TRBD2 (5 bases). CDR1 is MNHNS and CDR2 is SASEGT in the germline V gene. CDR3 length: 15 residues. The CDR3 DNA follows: TGTGCCAGCAGTTCAAGGAGGCCCCCCACATATACGCAGTATTTT. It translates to CASSSRRPPTYTQYF.

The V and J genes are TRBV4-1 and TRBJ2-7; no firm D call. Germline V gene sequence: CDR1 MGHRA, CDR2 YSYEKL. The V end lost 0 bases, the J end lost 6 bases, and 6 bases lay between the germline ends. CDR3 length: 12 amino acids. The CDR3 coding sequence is TGCGCCAGCAGCCAAGATGAGCTCGAGCAGTACTTC. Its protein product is CASSQDELEQYF.

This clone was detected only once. The CDR3 bases are TGCGCCAGCAGCCAAGATCGGAAAGCGGGAGGGCCTCCGTTCTTC. Its protein is CASSQDRKAGGPPFF. This rearrangement joins TRBV4-3 to TRBJ2-1; 10 positions agree with TRBD2. The CDR3 spans 15 residues. The V gene's germline CDR1 is LGHNA and CDR2 YSLEER. V trimming: 0 bases; J trimming: 15 bases; junction bases outside the gene matches: 11.

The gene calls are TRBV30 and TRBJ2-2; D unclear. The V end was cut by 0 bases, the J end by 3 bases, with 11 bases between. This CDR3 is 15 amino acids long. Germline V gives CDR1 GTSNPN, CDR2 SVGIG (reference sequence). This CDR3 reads CAWSVRSVYTGELFF. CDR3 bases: TGTGCCTGGAGTGTACGGAGTGTTTACACCGGGGAGCTGTTTTTT.